The next 17 T cell receptor beta chains were all read from a single sample in a study of blood T cell repertoires in COVID-19 (TCRdb year 2020). The library came from the immunoSEQ multiplex PCR assay. TCRdb limited this immuneACCESS table to in-frame rearrangements with V and J called. A share of clones is missing; checked studies link under half to unresolved V genes, and the rest is unexplained. The sample yields 99,000 or so clones; roughly four fifths were counted once. The ten largest clones take up roughly 15% of the sample. Sequencing input: peripheral blood. Receptors originate from a woman aged 80 or over with acute or convalescent COVID-19.

The chain joins TRBV11-3 to TRBJ2-1; the match to TRBD2 covers 8 bases. Per germline, CDR1 SGHNT and CDR2 YENEEA. The CDR3 extends over 15 amino acids. V lost 0 bases to trimming and J lost 5 bases; unmatched junction nucleotides: 3. CDR3 nucleotide sequence: TGTGCCAGCAGCTTAGACGGGAGGGGAAACAATGAGCAGTTCTTC. It yields the protein CASSLDGRGNNEQFF.

The chain recombines TRBV10-1 with TRBJ2-3; TRBD2 matches at 7 bases. The V segment lost 8 bases and the J segment 2 bases; nucleotides outside the gene matches: 4. The germline CDR1 and CDR2 sequences are WNHNN and SYGVQD (reference sequence). The CDR3 runs 13 residues. CDR3 loop: CASSRETTDTQYF. The CDR3 DNA follows: TGCGCCAGCTCGCGGGAGACCACAGATACGCAGTATTTT.

The chain joins TRBV11-2 to TRBJ2-1; D may be TRBD1 (6 bases). The CDR3 covers 12 residues. Germline lookup yields CDR1 SGHAT and CDR2 FQNNGV. Trimming shortened V by 5 bases and J by 7 bases, and 9 bases separated the two germline ends. CDR3 protein: CASSARGNEQFF. CDR3 bases: TGTGCCAGCAGCGCAAGGGGGAATGAGCAGTTCTTC.

J is TRBJ2-3 and V is TRBV7-8; 7 bases match TRBD2. The germline V gene has CDR1 SGHVS and CDR2 FQNEAQ. V was clipped by 7 bases and J by 2 bases; unmatched bases: 6. The CDR3 extends over 14 amino acids. CDR3 sequence: CASTLGGITDTQYF. The CDR3 DNA reads as TGTGCCAGCACACTGGGAGGGATCACAGATACGCAGTATTTT.

This clone was counted between two and nine times. The chain joins TRBV2 to TRBJ2-5; D may be TRBD2 (5 bases). CDR3 length: 14 residues. The V and J ends lost 7 bases and 2 bases respectively, with 14 bases between them. Germline V lookup: CDR1 SNHLY, CDR2 FYNNEI. CDR3: CASIPGRSQETQYF. The CDR3 nucleotides read TGTGCCAGCATCCCGGGAAGGTCTCAAGAGACCCAGTACTTC. Variable domain in full (rest from reference TRBV2 and TRBJ2-5): EPEVTQTPSHQVTQMGQEVILRCVPISNHLYFYWYRQILGQKVEFLVSFYNNEISEKSEIFDDQFSVERPDGSNFTLKIRSTKLEDSAMYFCASIPGRSQETQYFGPGTRLLVL.

The chain is built from TRBV24-1 and TRBJ2-1, with TRBD2 identical over 10 bases. This CDR3 contains 15 residues. The V and J ends lost 5 bases and 8 bases, in that order; junction bases with no gene match: 8. From germline, CDR1 is KGHDR and CDR2 SFDVKD. DNA for the CDR3: TGTGCCACCAGTGGGGGTAGCGGGAGGAGGGATGAGCAGTTCTTC. Encoded protein: CATSGGSGRRDEQFF.

The chain is built from TRBV5-1 and TRBJ1-2; D is possibly TRBD1 (5 bases). CDR3 size: 17 residues. CDR1 and CDR2 (germline): SGHRS, YFSETQ. V was shortened by 0 bases and J by 6 bases, with 21 bases between the two germline ends. CDR3 coding DNA: TGCGCCAGCAGCTTGGCCGGTCAGGAGGGGAGGATAAATGGCTACACCTTC. Amino acids: CASSLAGQEGRINGYTF.

In DNA form, the CDR3 reads TGTGCCAGCAGCCCCCGGACAGGGCTGCCGGCTAATGAAAAACTGTTTTTT. This sequence encodes CASSPRTGLPANEKLFF. This chain joins TRBV9 and TRBJ1-4; TRBD1 matches at 8 bases. Germline loops: CDR1 SGDLS, CDR2 YYNGEE. CDR3 length: 17 residues. Losses at the gene ends were 4 bases for V and 3 bases for J; bases not matched to a gene: 11.

This clone came up once. J is TRBJ2-7 and V is TRBV19; TRBD2 might be the D (5 bases). The CDR3 has 14 residues. Trimming pared 7 bases from V and 3 bases from J, leaving 16 bases between. The germline V gene encodes CDR1 LNHDA and CDR2 SQIVND (reference sequence). For the CDR3, the DNA is TGTGCCAGTACTGAAGGACGGGGTAACTACGAGCAGTACTTC. Translated: CASTEGRGNYEQYF.

Only a few counts were recorded for this clone. This chain uses TRBV18 with TRBJ1-5; D remains ambiguous. The CDR3 spans 15 residues. CDR1 and CDR2 (germline): KGHSH, LQKENI. Trimming took 6 bases from V and 2 from J, leaving 14 bases between them. CDR3 bases: TGTGCCAGCTCCCCTGGGCTGGTGGGCAATCAGCCCCAGCATTTT. Its protein is CASSPGLVGNQPQHF.

The gene calls are TRBV18 and TRBJ2-7; D unclear. Germline V gene sequence: CDR1 KGHSH, CDR2 LQKENI. The V end lost 6 bases, the J end lost 1 base, and 7 bases lay between the germline ends. The CDR3 covers 12 residues. Here the CDR3 reads CASSPPSYEQYF. The CDR3 DNA reads as TGTGCCAGCTCCCCCCCTTCCTACGAGCAGTACTTC. Complete variable domain (other parts from reference TRBV18 and TRBJ2-7): NAGVMQNPRHLVRRRGQEARLRCSPMKGHSHVYWYRQLPEEGLKFMVYLQKENIIDESGMPKERFSAEFPKEGPSILRIQQVVRGDSAAYFCASSPPSYEQYFGPGTRLTVT.

The CDR3 nucleotides read TGTGCCAGCAGCTTGGCGGGGGGGGCGTACGAGACCCAGTACTTC. Amino acid sequence: CASSLAGGAYETQYF. The chain recombines TRBV5-5 with TRBJ2-5; 8 nucleotides agree with TRBD2. Germline loops: CDR1 SGHKS, CDR2 YYEKEE (reference sequence). Trimming cost V 0 bases and J 5 bases; bases outside gene matches: 6. The CDR3 spans 15 residues.

The chain joins TRBV19 to TRBJ2-3; 7 positions match TRBD1. Germline V gene lookup returns CDR1 LNHDA and CDR2 SQIVND (reference sequence). The CDR3 spans 17 residues. The V and J ends lost 1 base and 0 bases, in that order; junction bases with no gene match: 7. DNA of the CDR3: TGTGCCAGTAGTATAGGGACAGGTGGTACTAGCACAGATACGCAGTATTTT. Translated: CASSIGTGGTSTDTQYF.

This chain links TRBV5-5 with TRBJ2-7; D is perhaps TRBD2 (5 bases). The CDR3 has 14 residues. CDR1 and CDR2 (germline): SGHKS, YYEKEE (reference sequence). Trimming pared 4 bases from V and 1 base from J, leaving 12 bases between. The CDR3: CASSMVSGSYEQYV. Written as DNA, the CDR3 is TGTGCCAGCAGCATGGTTTCGGGGTCCTACGAGCAGTACGTC.

The chain combines TRBV10-3 with TRBJ2-1, with a weak D call TRBD1 (5 bases). The CDR3 is 15 amino acids. CDR1 and CDR2 from the germline V gene are ENHRY and SYGVKD. The ends were cut back, 0 bases at V and 2 bases at J, with 8 bases in the middle. CDR3 sequence reads: CAISESRGTYNEQFF. The CDR3 DNA reads TGTGCCATCAGTGAGTCAAGGGGAACCTACAATGAGCAGTTCTTC.

The chain uses TRBV27 and TRBJ1-4; D is perhaps TRBD1 (6 bases). Germline V CDR1 and CDR2: MNHEY, SMNVEV (reference sequence). The CDR3 length is 14 residues. Trimming cost V 3 bases and J 8 bases, with 13 bases left between them. For the CDR3, the DNA is TGTGCCAGCAGTTTGTGGCAGGGGAACGAAAAACTGTTTTTT. Translating it yields CASSLWQGNEKLFF.

This clone has more than one count but fewer than ten. In nucleotides, the CDR3 is TGTGCCAGCAGCGTCCGGCGGGAGGGGCCCACAGATACGCAGTATTTT. Its translation is CASSVRREGPTDTQYF. This chain joins TRBV5-4 and TRBJ2-3; TRBD2 agrees at 9 bases. CDR1 is SGHNT, CDR2 YYREEE, per germline (reference sequence). The V and J ends lost 4 bases and 2 bases, in that order; junction bases with no gene match: 8. This CDR3 has 16 amino acids.